The clone carrying this T cell receptor (beta chain) appeared many times. What it recognizes is unknown. This sample stems from a study of Graves' ophthalmopathy and Graves' hyperthyroidism. Study-wide context: Peripheral blood sampling occurred at initial diagnosis, before any treatment.

CDR3 length: 14 residues. Germline CDR1 reads SGHRS; CDR2 reads YFSETQ. Trimming shortened V by 0 bases and J by 2 bases, and 7 bases separated the two germline ends. The study's findings and limits: Blood also contained most of the expanded thyroid clonotypes above 0.001 frequency. The 13-signature model separated ophthalmopathy from stable hyperthyroidism at 85% to 90% sensitivity and approximately 79% specificity.

RNA transcripts were the template, and TCR beta CDR3 regions were amplified from them. RT-PCR in the first round used HTBI primers; a second-round multiplex PCR followed. TCRdb recomputed calls from the multiplex PCR reads with MiXCR, one row per CDR3 protein. This table holds 300,000 to 400,000 distinct CDR3 sequences, 15% to 20% found once. The specimen sequenced was peripheral blood. The TCR sequence derives from an adult man with Graves' ophthalmopathy. The genes are TRBV5-1 and TRBJ2-3, with a possible D match to TRBD2 (6 bases). In nucleotides, the CDR3 is TGCGCCAGCAGCTTGGGGGAGGTCACAGATACGCAGTATTTT. This gives the protein CASSLGEVTDTQYF.